This TCR beta chain was retrieved from a study of cytomegalovirus exposure and HLA in healthy donors. Study-wide background: From about 179 million T cells, an earlier analysis saw 117 million unique TCR beta sequences.

With 60 Vbeta and 13 Jbeta primers, the PCR was carried out. Generated by immunoSEQ multiplex PCR, the TCRdb table keeps only in-frame clones and is missing some. Of about 180,000 clones in the sample, roughly 77% were seen once. The study, taken as a whole, reports: Most TCR sequences were seen very rarely across donors, but some public TCRs occurred in many. For cytomegalovirus status, the classifier reportedly gave diagnoses with high specificity and sensitivity.

Note on this clone: As yet, its antigen is unknown.

CDR1 and CDR2 (germline): SGHVS, FQNEAQ. CDR3 size: 17 residues. V dropped 3 bases and J dropped 7; count of bases not matched to a gene: 16. At sampling all donors were nominally healthy, likely with unrecorded immune exposures. The chain has TRBV7-8 and TRBJ2-5; 8 positions match TRBD1. Sequenced material: PBMCs. The sequence derives from a woman in her 30s in good health and CMV-seronegative. The CDR3 region is CASSFDQGQAILGTQYF. The CDR3 DNA follows: TGTGCCAGCAGCTTTGATCAGGGACAGGCGATATTAGGGACCCAGTACTTC.